This passage covers 22 T cell receptor beta chains from one sample sequenced in a study of shared clonotypes between healthy human individuals. Sequencing was performed with immunoSEQ multiplex PCR; in TCRdb, only in-frame clones are kept and a portion is missing. This table holds over 300,000 clones, around 86% found once. Sequenced input: memory CD8+ T cells sorted from blood. Specified subset: CD45RO+ cells pooled with CCR7-negative TemRA cells. The receptors stem from a man aged 18 to 30 in good health.

This chain connects TRBV6-5 to TRBJ2-3; 7 nucleotides agree with TRBD2. The CDR3 runs to 15 residues. Per germline, CDR1 MNHEY and CDR2 SVGAGI. V was pared by 0 bases and J by 3 bases, with 3 bases of the junction left unmatched. The CDR3 sequence: CASSYSPGGTDTQYF. In DNA, the CDR3 is TGTGCCAGCAGTTACTCTCCGGGGGGAACAGATACGCAGTATTTT.

Note on this clone: An end of the junction does not agree with germline; a read error may underlie this. This rearrangement joins TRBV7-7 to TRBJ2-7; D may be TRBD1 (5 bases). Germline CDR1 SSHAT, CDR2 FNYEAQ (reference sequence). The CDR3 consists of 15 residues. CDR3 amino acids: CASSQMPLGLDEQYF. CDR3 DNA: TGTGCTAGCAGCCAAATGCCGTTGGGGCTCGACGAGCAGTACTTC.

V usage is TRBV11-2 and J usage is TRBJ1-5; D gene unclear. The germline gives CDR1 SGHAT, CDR2 FQNNGV. Between the trimmed V and J ends, which lost 0 bases and 4 bases, there was a span of 4 bases. The CDR3 runs to 13 residues. The CDR3 loop reads CASSLEPNQPQHF. CDR3 nucleotide sequence: TGTGCCAGCAGCTTAGAACCGAATCAGCCCCAGCATTTT.

V usage is TRBV6-5 and J usage is TRBJ2-7; D might be TRBD1 (5 bases). The CDR3 consists of 11 residues. Trimming took off 10 bases at V and 7 bases at J, with 14 bases between the two ends. The germline gives CDR1 MNHEY, CDR2 SVGAGI. The CDR3 DNA sequence: TGTGCCACCCAGGGCGGTGGGGAGCAGTACTTC. This sequence encodes CATQGGGEQYF.

V is TRBV6-6 and J is TRBJ1-1, with D possibly TRBD1 on 5 matching bases. V lost 0 bases and J 1 base, leaving 9 bases between the germline ends. In germline, CDR1 is MNHNY, CDR2 SVGAGI (reference sequence). The CDR3 runs to 15 residues. This CDR3 is CASSYSIGTNTEAFF. CDR3 DNA: TGTGCCAGCAGTTACTCGATCGGGACGAACACTGAAGCTTTCTTT.

The gene calls are TRBV7-6 and TRBJ2-7, with 9 bases lining up with TRBD2. The CDR3 runs 15 residues. Looked up from germline, CDR1 is SGHVS and CDR2 is FNYEAQ. J was trimmed by 2 bases and V by 5 bases; bases with no gene match: 7. CDR3 coding DNA: TGTGCCAGCAGCCGTAAGCGGGAGGCTCCCTACGAGCAGTACTTC. It encodes CASSRKREAPYEQYF.

The chain has TRBV27 and TRBJ2-1; the D gene is possibly TRBD1 (6 bases). V was cut by 9 bases and J by 5 bases, with 26 bases left in between. Germline loops: CDR1 MNHEY, CDR2 SMNVEV (reference sequence). The CDR3 sequence is 17 residues long. The CDR3: CASKSGTHIEWNNEQFF. CDR3 DNA: TGTGCCAGTAAATCCGGGACACATATTGAGTGGAACAATGAGCAGTTCTTC.

This sequence joins TRBV30 and TRBJ2-5; tentatively, D is TRBD1 or TRBD2 (5 bases each). Trimming removed 8 bases from V and 5 bases from J, with 21 bases in between. The CDR3 totals 14 residues. Germline CDR1 GTSNPN, CDR2 SVGIG (reference sequence). The CDR3 sequence is CAGDGHWEGETQYF. In DNA form, the CDR3 reads TGTGCCGGGGACGGGCATTGGGAAGGGGAGACCCAGTACTTC.

V and J are TRBV4-1 and TRBJ2-5; a possible D gene is TRBD2 (5 bases). V was shortened by 1 base and J by 0 bases, with 18 bases between the two germline ends. The CDR3 has 18 residues. In germline, CDR1 is MGHRA, CDR2 YSYEKL. The CDR3 DNA is TGCGCCAGCAGCCAAGTCTGGCCGGGGAGAATGTACCAAGAGACCCAGTACTTC. This encodes CASSQVWPGRMYQETQYF.

This sequence joins TRBV27 and TRBJ1-4; 7 positions agree with TRBD1. This CDR3 is 14 amino acids long. With 6 bases clipped from V and 5 bases from J, the junction kept 6 bases outside the gene matches. Per the germline V gene, CDR1 is MNHEY and CDR2 is SMNVEV (reference sequence). The CDR3 loop is CASRGDRENEKLFF. The CDR3 nucleotides read TGTGCCAGCAGGGGCGACAGGGAGAATGAAAAACTGTTTTTT. The full variable domain, completed using reference TRBV27 and TRBJ1-4, is EAQVTQNPRYLITVTGKKLTVTCSQNMNHEYMSWYRQDPGLGLRQIYYSMNVEVTDKGDVPEGYKVSRKEKRNFPLILESPSPNQTSLYFCASRGDRENEKLFFGSGTQLSVL.

The CDR3 region is CASSQATGLYNQPQHF. CDR3 DNA: TGCGCCAGCAGCCAAGCGACTGGGCTTTACAATCAGCCCCAGCATTTT. The chain has TRBV4-1 and TRBJ1-5; D unresolved. Deletions cut 1 base from V and 3 bases from J, with 13 bases between. The V gene's germline CDR1 is MGHRA and CDR2 YSYEKL. The CDR3 extends over 16 amino acids.

The chain joins TRBV4-1 to TRBJ2-5, with a weak D call TRBD2 (5 bases). The CDR3 sequence is 16 residues long. V lost 0 bases to trimming and J lost 5 bases, with 16 bases between them. Germline loops: CDR1 MGHRA, CDR2 YSYEKL. The CDR3 spells CASSQEFFRGLETQYF. CDR3 nucleotide sequence: TGCGCCAGCAGCCAAGAGTTTTTCCGGGGATTGGAGACCCAGTACTTC.

CDR3 nucleotides: TGTGCCAGCAGCGTAGATCCTTCGGACGGGTACGAGCAGTACTTC. It encodes CASSVDPSDGYEQYF. The chain has TRBV9 and TRBJ2-7, with D unclear. The CDR3 covers 15 residues. V was cut by 0 bases and J by 4 bases, with 14 bases left in between. Germline V gene sequence: CDR1 SGDLS, CDR2 YYNGEE.

The gene calls are TRBV7-9 and TRBJ1-2, with a weak D call TRBD1 (5 bases). CDR1 is SEHNR and CDR2 is FQNEAQ in the germline V gene (reference sequence). The CDR3 runs to 16 residues. Trimming removed 2 bases from V and 7 bases from J, with 20 bases in between. CDR3 DNA sequence: TGTGCCAGCAGCTTACTATTCCTCGGGGCAGCTCCTGGCTACACCTTC. This codes for CASSLLFLGAAPGYTF. Based on the CDR3 plus reference TRBV7-9 and TRBJ1-2, the full variable domain is DTGVSQNPRHKITKRGQNVTFRCDPISEHNRLYWYRQTLGQGPEFLTYFQNEAQLEKSRLLSDRFSAERPKGSFSTLEIQRTEQGDSAMYLCASSLLFLGAAPGYTFGSGTRLTVV.

This clone was counted a single time. The chain uses TRBV4-3 and TRBJ1-1; D may be TRBD1 (5 bases). The CDR3 covers 15 residues. Trimming cost V 0 bases and J 3 bases, with 11 bases left between them. The germline V gene has CDR1 LGHNA and CDR2 YSLEER. CDR3 protein: CASSQDRTPHTEAFF. CDR3 bases: TGCGCCAGCAGCCAAGATAGGACACCCCACACTGAAGCTTTCTTT.

The V gene is TRBV28, the J gene TRBJ1-5; 7 bases map to TRBD1. The length of the CDR3 is 15 residues. V dropped 3 bases and J dropped 3; count of bases not matched to a gene: 5. The V gene's germline CDR1 is MDHEN and CDR2 SYDVKM. This chain's CDR3 is CASSLEGQLNQPQHF. CDR3 in DNA: TGTGCCAGCAGTTTGGAGGGACAGCTCAATCAGCCCCAGCATTTT.

V usage is TRBV7-9 and J usage is TRBJ2-5, with 7 bases lining up with TRBD2. From germline, CDR1 is SEHNR and CDR2 FQNEAQ (reference sequence). The V segment lost 5 bases and the J segment 0 bases; nucleotides outside the gene matches: 12. This CDR3 region has 17 residues. The DNA for the CDR3 is TGTGCCAGCAGCCCTCCGATGACGGGGGGTTACCAAGAGACCCAGTACTTC. Translating it yields CASSPPMTGGYQETQYF.

This rearrangement joins TRBV10-1 to TRBJ1-1; 9 nucleotides match TRBD1. Looked up from germline, CDR1 is WNHNN and CDR2 is SYGVQD (reference sequence). With 6 bases clipped from V and 5 bases from J, the junction kept 7 bases outside the gene matches. This CDR3 contains 14 residues. CDR3 bases: TGCGCCAGCAGCGGGGGGACAGGGAGGACTGAAGCTTTCTTT. It translates to CASSGGTGRTEAFF.

The chain is built from TRBV27 and TRBJ2-7, with D perhaps matching TRBD1 (6 bases). V was pared by 5 bases and J by 2 bases, with 13 bases between. Germline V gene data show CDR1 as MNHEY and CDR2 as SMNVEV (reference sequence). The CDR3 contains 14 residues. This CDR3 reads CASSPDRDTYEQYF. The CDR3 DNA reads as TGTGCCAGCAGTCCGGACAGAGACACCTACGAGCAGTACTTC.

The genes are TRBV5-1 and TRBJ2-7; D is possibly TRBD2 (6 bases). Germline V gene lookup returns CDR1 SGHRS and CDR2 YFSETQ. This CDR3 has 13 residues. V lost 3 bases to trimming and J lost 0 bases, with 7 bases between them. DNA of the CDR3: TGCGCCAGCAGCTGGGGACTCTCCTACGAGCAGTACTTC. It yields the protein CASSWGLSYEQYF.

The J gene is TRBJ2-1, the V gene TRBV30; perhaps TRBD2 as D (5 bases). Germline loops: CDR1 GTSNPN, CDR2 SVGIG (reference sequence). The ends were cut back, 5 bases at V and 8 bases at J, with 7 bases in the middle. This CDR3 contains 10 residues. The CDR3 is CAWGLYEQFF. CDR3 DNA sequence: TGTGCCTGGGGACTCTATGAGCAGTTCTTC.

The chain has TRBV9 and TRBJ2-7, with 11 bases that match TRBD2. This CDR3 comprises 14 residues. Germline-derived CDR1 and CDR2 are SGDLS and YYNGEE. The V and J ends lost 4 bases and 4 bases, in that order; junction bases with no gene match: 4. This CDR3 reads CASSSGLAEYEQYF. The CDR3 bases are TGTGCCAGCAGCTCGGGACTAGCGGAATACGAGCAGTACTTC.